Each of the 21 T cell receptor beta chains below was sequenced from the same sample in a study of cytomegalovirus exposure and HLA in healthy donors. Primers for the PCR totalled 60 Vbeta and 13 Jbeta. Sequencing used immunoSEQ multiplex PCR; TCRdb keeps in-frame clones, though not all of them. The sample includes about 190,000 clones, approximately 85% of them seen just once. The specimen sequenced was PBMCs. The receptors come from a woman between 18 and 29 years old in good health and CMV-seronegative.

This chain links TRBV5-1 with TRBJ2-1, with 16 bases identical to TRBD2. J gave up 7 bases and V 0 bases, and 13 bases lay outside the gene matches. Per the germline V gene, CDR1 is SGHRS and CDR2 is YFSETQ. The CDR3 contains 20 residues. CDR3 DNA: TGCGCCAGCAGCTTGGCCCTGTCCGGGACTAGCGGGAGGGCAGGTAATGAGCAGTTCTTC. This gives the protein CASSLALSGTSGRAGNEQFF.

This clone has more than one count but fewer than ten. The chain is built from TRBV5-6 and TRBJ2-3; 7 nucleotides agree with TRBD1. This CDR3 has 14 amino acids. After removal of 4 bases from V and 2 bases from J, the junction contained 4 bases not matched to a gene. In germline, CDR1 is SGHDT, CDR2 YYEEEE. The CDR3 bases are TGTGCCAGCAGCGAGGGACAGATCACAGATACGCAGTATTTT. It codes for CASSEGQITDTQYF.

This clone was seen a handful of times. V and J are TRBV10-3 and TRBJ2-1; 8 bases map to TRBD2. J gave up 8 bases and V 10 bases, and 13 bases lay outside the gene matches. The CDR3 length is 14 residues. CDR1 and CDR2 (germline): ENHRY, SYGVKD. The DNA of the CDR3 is TGTGCCACTGGGAGCGGGAGCTCGTGGCATGAGCAGTTCTTC. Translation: CATGSGSSWHEQFF.

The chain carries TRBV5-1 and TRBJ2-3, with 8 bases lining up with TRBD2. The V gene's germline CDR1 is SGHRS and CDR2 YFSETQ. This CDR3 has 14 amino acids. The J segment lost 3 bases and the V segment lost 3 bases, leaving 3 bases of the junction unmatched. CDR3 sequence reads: CASSSGLGTDTQYF. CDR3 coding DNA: TGCGCCAGCAGCTCGGGACTAGGGACAGATACGCAGTATTTT.

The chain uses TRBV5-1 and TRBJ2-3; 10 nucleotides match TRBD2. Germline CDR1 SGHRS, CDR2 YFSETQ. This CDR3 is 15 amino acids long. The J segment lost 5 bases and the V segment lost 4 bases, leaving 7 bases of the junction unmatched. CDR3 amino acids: CASSASGREGDTQYF. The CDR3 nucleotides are TGCGCCAGCAGCGCTAGCGGGAGAGAAGGAGATACGCAGTATTTT.

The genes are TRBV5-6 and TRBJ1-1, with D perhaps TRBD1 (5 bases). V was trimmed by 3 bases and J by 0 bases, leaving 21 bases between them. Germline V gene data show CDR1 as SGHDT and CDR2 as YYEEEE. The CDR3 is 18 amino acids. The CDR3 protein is CASSSLGSRGNMNTEAFF. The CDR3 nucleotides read TGTGCCAGCAGCTCCTTGGGGTCTAGGGGAAACATGAACACTGAAGCTTTCTTT.

CDR3 in amino acids: CASSLTRAPEQYF. The CDR3 nucleotides are TGTGCCAGCAGCTTAACCAGGGCCCCCGAGCAGTACTTC. The chain combines TRBV13 with TRBJ2-7; perhaps TRBD1 as D (5 bases). Trimming stripped 2 bases from V and 6 bases from J, with 11 bases between. The CDR3 runs 13 residues. Germline V CDR1 and CDR2: PRHDT, FYEKMQ (reference sequence). Combining the CDR3 with reference TRBV13 and TRBJ2-7 gives the whole variable domain AAGVIQSPRHLIKEKRETATLKCYPIPRHDTVYWYQQGPGQDPQFLISFYEKMQSDKGSIPDRFSAQQFSDYHSELNMSSLELGDSALYFCASSLTRAPEQYFGPGTRLTVT.

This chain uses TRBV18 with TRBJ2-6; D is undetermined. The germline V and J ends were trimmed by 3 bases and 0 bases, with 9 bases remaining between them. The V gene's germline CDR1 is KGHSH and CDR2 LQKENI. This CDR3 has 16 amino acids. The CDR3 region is CASSPFQASGANVLTF. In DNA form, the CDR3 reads TGTGCCAGCTCACCTTTCCAGGCCTCTGGGGCCAACGTCCTGACTTTC.

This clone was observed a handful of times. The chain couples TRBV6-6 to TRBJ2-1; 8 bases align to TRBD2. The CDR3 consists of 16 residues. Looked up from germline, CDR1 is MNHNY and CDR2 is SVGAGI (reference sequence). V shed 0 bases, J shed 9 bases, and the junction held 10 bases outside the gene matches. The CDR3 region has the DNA TGTGCCAGCAGTTACTCGAAAAGCGGGAGAGGTGGTGAGCAGTTCTTC. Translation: CASSYSKSGRGGEQFF.

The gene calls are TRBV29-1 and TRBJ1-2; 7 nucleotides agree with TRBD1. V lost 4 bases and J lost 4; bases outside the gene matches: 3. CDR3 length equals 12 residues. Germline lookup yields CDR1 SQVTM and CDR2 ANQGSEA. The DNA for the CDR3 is TGCAGCGTTGTACAGGGGACCTATGGCTACACCTTC. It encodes CSVVQGTYGYTF.

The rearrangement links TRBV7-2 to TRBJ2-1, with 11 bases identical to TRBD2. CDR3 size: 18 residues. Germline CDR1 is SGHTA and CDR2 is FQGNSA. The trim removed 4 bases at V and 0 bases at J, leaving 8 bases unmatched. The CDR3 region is CASSSGGLAVSSYNEQFF. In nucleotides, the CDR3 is TGTGCCAGCAGCTCAGGGGGACTAGCGGTTAGCTCCTACAATGAGCAGTTCTTC. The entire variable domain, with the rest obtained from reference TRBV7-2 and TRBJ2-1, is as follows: GAGVSQSPSNKVTEKGKDVELRCDPISGHTALYWYRQSLGQGLEFLIYFQGNSAPDKSGLPSDRFSAERTGGSVSTLTIQRTQQEDSAVYLCASSSGGLAVSSYNEQFFGPGTRLTVL.

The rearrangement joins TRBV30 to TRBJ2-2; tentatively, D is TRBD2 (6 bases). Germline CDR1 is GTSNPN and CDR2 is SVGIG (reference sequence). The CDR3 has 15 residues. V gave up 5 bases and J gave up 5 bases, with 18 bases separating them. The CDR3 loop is CAWHFSGAGTGELFF. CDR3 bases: TGTGCCTGGCATTTCTCTGGGGCGGGAACCGGGGAGCTGTTTTTT.

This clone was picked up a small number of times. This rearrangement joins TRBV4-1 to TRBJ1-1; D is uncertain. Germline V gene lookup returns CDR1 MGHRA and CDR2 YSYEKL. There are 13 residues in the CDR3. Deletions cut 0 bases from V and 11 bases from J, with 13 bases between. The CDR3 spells CASSQDLRVDAFF. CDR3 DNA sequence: TGCGCCAGCAGCCAAGACTTGCGGGTTGACGCTTTCTTT.

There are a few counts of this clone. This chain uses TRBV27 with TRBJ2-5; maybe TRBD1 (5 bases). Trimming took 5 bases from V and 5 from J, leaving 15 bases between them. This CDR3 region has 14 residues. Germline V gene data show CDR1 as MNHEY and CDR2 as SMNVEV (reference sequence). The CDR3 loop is CASSPRLAGETQYF. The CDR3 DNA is TGTGCCAGCAGTCCGAGGCTCGCAGGGGAGACCCAGTACTTC.

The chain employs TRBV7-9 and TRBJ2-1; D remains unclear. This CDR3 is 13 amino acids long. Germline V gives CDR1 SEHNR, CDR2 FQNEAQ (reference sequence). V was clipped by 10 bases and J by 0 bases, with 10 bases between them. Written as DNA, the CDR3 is TGTGCCACCCCGAGGAGCTCCTACAATGAGCAGTTCTTC. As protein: CATPRSSYNEQFF.

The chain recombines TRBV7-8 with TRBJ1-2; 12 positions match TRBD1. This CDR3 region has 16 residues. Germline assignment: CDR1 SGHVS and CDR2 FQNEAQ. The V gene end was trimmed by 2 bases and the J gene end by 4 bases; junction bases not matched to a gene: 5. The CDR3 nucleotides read TGTGCCAGCAGCTTAAGGGACAGGGGGCTTGGCTATGGCTACACCTTC. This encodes CASSLRDRGLGYGYTF. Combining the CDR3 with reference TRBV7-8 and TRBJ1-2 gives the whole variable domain GAGVSQSPRYKVAKRGQDVALRCDPISGHVSLFWYQQALGQGPEFLTYFQNEAQLDKSGLPSDRFFAERPEGSVSTLKIQRTQQEDSAVYLCASSLRDRGLGYGYTFGSGTRLTVV.

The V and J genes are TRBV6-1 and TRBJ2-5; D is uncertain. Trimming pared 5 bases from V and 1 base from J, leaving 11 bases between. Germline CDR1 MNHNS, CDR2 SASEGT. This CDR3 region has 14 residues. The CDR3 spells CASSSTAIQETQYF. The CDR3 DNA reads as TGTGCCAGCAGTAGTACAGCCATCCAAGAGACCCAGTACTTC.

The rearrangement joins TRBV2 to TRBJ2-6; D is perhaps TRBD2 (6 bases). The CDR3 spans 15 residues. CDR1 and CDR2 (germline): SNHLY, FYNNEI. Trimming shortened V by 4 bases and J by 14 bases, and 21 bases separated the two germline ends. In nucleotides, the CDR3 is TGTGCCAGCAGTGGGGACTCGATTCTACCCTCCCTCCTGACTTTC. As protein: CASSGDSILPSLLTF.

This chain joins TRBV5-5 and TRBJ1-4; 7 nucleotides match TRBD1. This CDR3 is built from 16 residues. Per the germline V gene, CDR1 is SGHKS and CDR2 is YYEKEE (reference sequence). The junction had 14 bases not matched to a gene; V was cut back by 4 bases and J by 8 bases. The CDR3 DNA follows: TGTGCCAGCAGCCTTATGGGATTGGAGACAGGGGAAAAACTGTTTTTT. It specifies CASSLMGLETGEKLFF.

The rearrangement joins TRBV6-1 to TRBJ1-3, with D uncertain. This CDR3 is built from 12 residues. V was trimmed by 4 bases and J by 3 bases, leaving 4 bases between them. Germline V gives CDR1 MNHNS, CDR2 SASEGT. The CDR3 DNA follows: TGTGCCAGCAGTGTTCGTGGAAACACCATATATTTT. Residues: CASSVRGNTIYF.

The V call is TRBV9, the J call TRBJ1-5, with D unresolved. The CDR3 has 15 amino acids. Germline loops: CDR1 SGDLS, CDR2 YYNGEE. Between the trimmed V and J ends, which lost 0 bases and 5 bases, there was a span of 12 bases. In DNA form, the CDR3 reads TGTGCCAGCAGCGTAGGGGAACGGGAGGATCAGCCCCAGCATTTT. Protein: CASSVGEREDQPQHF.